The source of this T cell receptor (beta chain) is a study of Graves' ophthalmopathy and Graves' hyperthyroidism. Germline V lookup: CDR1 MDHEN, CDR2 SYDVKM. With 10 bases clipped from V and 2 bases from J, the junction kept 5 bases outside the gene matches. The CDR3 runs 14 residues. Scientists amplified the TCR beta CDR3 regions from RNA transcripts. Amplification began with first-round RT-PCR using HTBI primers, then second-round multiplex PCR was performed. MiXCR was run by TCRdb on the multiplex PCR reads, yielding one entry per CDR3 protein. The table records about 400,000 distinct CDR3 sequences, roughly 15% of them present only once. Other autoimmune disease, uncontrolled infection, pregnancy and lactation led to exclusion.

The clonotype was recovered from a woman under 30 with stable Graves' hyperthyroidism. The source material was peripheral blood. This sequence joins TRBV28 and TRBJ1-3; 10 bases match TRBD1. This CDR3 is CATLDRGAGNTIYF. CDR3 bases: TGTGCCACCTTGGACAGGGGGGCTGGAAACACCATATATTTT.